This T cell receptor beta chain was sequenced during a study of blood T cell repertoires in COVID-19. Across the study: From T cells, B-cell-depleted T cells, or PBMCs came the material, which was cDNA or gDNA.

This CDR3 region has 13 residues. The V end was cut by 6 bases, the J end by 6 bases, with 9 bases between. From germline, CDR1 is LNHDA and CDR2 SQIVND (reference sequence). The method was immunoSEQ multiplex PCR; TCRdb's version includes in-frame clones alone and lacks a portion of them. The table lists over 130,000 clones, 84% of them singletons. The V and J genes are TRBV19 and TRBJ1-6; tentatively, D is TRBD1 (6 bases). The receptor was derived from a man in his fifties in a cohort exposed to, infected with or recovered from COVID-19 (not recorded which). Material: PBMCs or T cells enriched from blood (not recorded which). The CDR3 nucleotides are TGTGCCAGTAGAGAGGACAGTAATTCACCCCTCCACTTT. Translated, it gives CASREDSNSPLHF.